This T cell receptor (beta chain) was identified during a study of CD8 T cells in Susac syndrome. The V and J ends lost 2 bases and 1 base respectively, with 11 bases between them. The CDR3 has 14 residues. CDR1 and CDR2 (germline): DFQATT, SNEGSKA (reference sequence). An input of about 0.5 to 1 ug of RNA was subjected to reverse transcription using random hexamers. TCRdb fed the immunoSEQ multiplex PCR reads into MiXCR, producing one record per CDR3 protein. This table has about 250,000 distinct CDR3 sequences, around 95% appearing once. Sequencing used CD4+ T cells from PBMCs. V is TRBV20-1 and J is TRBJ1-1, with D unclear. This receptor was identified in a human donor with multiple sclerosis. CDR3 sequence (DNA): TGCAGTGCTAGATTTCCGGGGAGGAACACTGAAGCTTTCTTT. Protein: CSARFPGRNTEAFF.